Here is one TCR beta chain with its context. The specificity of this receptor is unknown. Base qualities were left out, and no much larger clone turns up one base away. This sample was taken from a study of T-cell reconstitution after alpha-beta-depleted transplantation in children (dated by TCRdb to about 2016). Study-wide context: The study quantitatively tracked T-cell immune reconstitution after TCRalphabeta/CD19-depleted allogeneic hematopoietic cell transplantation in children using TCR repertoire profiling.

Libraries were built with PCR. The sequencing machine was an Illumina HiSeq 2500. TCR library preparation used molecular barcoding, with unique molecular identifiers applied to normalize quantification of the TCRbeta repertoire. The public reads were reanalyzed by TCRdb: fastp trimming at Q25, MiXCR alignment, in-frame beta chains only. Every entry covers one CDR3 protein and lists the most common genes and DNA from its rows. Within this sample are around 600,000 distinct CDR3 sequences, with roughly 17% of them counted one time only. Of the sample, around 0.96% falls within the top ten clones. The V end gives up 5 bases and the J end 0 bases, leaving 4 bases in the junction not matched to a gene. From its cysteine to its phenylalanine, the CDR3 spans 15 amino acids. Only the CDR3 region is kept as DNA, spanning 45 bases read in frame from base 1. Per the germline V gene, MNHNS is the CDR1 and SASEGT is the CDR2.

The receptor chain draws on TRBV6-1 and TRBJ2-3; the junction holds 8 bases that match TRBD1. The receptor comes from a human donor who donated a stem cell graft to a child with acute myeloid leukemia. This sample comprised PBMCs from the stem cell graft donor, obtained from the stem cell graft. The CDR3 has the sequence CASSIRTGSTDTQYF. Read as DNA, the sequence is TGTGCCAGCAGTATCCGGACAGGGAGCACAGATACGCAGTATTTT.